This T cell receptor beta chain was documented in a study of shared clonotypes between healthy human individuals. Clones were read by immunoSEQ multiplex PCR, and TCRdb kept only the in-frame ones, dropping some. The sample lists more than 2 million clones, around 95% occurring once. The sample consisted of naive CD4+ T cells sorted from blood. Subset defined: CD45RA+ positively selected. The sequence derives from a young man in good health.

CDR3 sequence (DNA): TGCGCCAGCAGAACCCTTTTGAGGGGGGCCCTCGACAATGAGCAGTTCTTC. Protein sequence: CASRTLLRGALDNEQFF. The chain uses TRBV5-1 and TRBJ2-1, with D possibly called TRBD1 or TRBD2 (6 bases each). The V end lost 5 bases, the J end lost 5 bases, and 23 bases lay between the germline ends. The CDR3 extends over 17 amino acids. The V gene's germline CDR1 is SGHRS and CDR2 YFSETQ.